What follows are 29 T cell receptor beta chains derived from one specimen sequenced in a study of T cells expressing NK-cell markers. Following a re-call of the 5' RACE reads, TCRdb has one entry per CDR3 protein and lacks DNA. The sample features roughly 420,000 distinct CDR3 sequences, with 6% to 9.5% in its top ten. The sample was blood T cells: a sorted CD56 or NKG2C T cell subset, CD4+ or CD8+ T cells, or bulk PBMC T cells (not recorded which). The receptor set was obtained from a woman aged 18 to 75 in good health.

The chain recombines TRBV4-2 with TRBJ1-1; the D call of TRBD1 rests on TCRdb alone, since no DNA is present to check it. The CDR3 totals 15 residues. Germline V gives CDR1 LGHNA, CDR2 YNFKEQ. CDR3: CASSQPDRRGTEAFF.

This chain uses TRBV3-1 with TRBJ2-7; TCRdb outputs TRBD2, but without DNA this stays unchecked. CDR3 size: 15 residues. CDR1 LGHDT and CDR2 YNNKEL come from the germline V gene (reference sequence). CDR3 residues: CASSPGWGPIYEQYF.

The chain is built from TRBV20-1 and TRBJ2-2. CDR1 and CDR2 from the germline V gene are DFQATT and SNEGSKA (reference sequence). The length of the CDR3 is 14 residues. CDR3 residues: CSARSLARTGELFF.

The chain employs TRBV15 and TRBJ2-7; absent DNA, TCRdb's TRBD1 call cannot be checked. Germline loops: CDR1 LNHNV, CDR2 YYDKDF (reference sequence). This CDR3 contains 17 residues. CDR3: CATSRDIDRLSSYEQYF.

This rearrangement joins TRBV5-4 to TRBJ1-5; TCRdb outputs TRBD1, but without DNA this stays unchecked. Germline CDR1 SGHNT, CDR2 YYREEE (reference sequence). The CDR3 spans 19 residues. The CDR3 region is CASSLGRGQGILGNQPQHF.

The genes are TRBV20-1 and TRBJ2-3; TCRdb's assignment of TRBD2 cannot be checked, as there is no DNA. The CDR3 spans 15 residues. CDR1 and CDR2 from the germline V gene are DFQATT and SNEGSKA (reference sequence). CDR3 protein: CSARESGTSADTQYF.

The CDR3 sequence: CASSNRVTEAFF. The chain carries TRBV11-2 and TRBJ1-1; as DNA is missing, the TRBD1 call by TCRdb cannot be tested. Germline V CDR1 and CDR2: SGHAT, FQNNGV. CDR3 size: 12 residues.

The chain employs TRBV20-1 and TRBJ2-7; lacking DNA, the TRBD2 call made by TCRdb goes unchecked. This CDR3 has 13 residues. The germline CDR1 and CDR2 sequences are DFQATT and SNEGSKA (reference sequence). The CDR3 here is CSASGGATYEQYF.

V usage is TRBV6-1 and J usage is TRBJ2-3; TCRdb selects TRBD1, and the lack of DNA leaves this call unchecked. The CDR3 is 15 residues long. Looked up from germline, CDR1 is MNHNS and CDR2 is SASEGT. CDR3 loop: CASSGGQGAVDTQYF.

V gene TRBV28 combines with J gene TRBJ2-7; TCRdb's assignment of TRBD1 cannot be checked, as there is no DNA. CDR1 and CDR2 (germline): MDHEN, SYDVKM. The CDR3 sequence is 15 residues long. The CDR3 loop is CASEGEGTGSYEQYF.

This sequence joins TRBV6-5 and TRBJ2-7; TCRdb's D gene call, TRBD1, goes unchecked for lack of DNA. CDR1 and CDR2 from the germline V gene are MNHEY and SVGAGI. This CDR3 has 11 residues. The CDR3 sequence: CASGRDSEQYF.

V gene TRBV5-1 combines with J gene TRBJ2-3; TCRdb's D call of TRBD1 is untestable without DNA. CDR1 and CDR2 from the germline V gene are SGHRS and YFSETQ. The CDR3 has 15 amino acids. The CDR3: CASSFGNRGTDTQYF. Full variable domain (missing parts from reference TRBV5-1 and TRBJ2-3): KAGVTQTPRYLIKTRGQQVTLSCSPISGHRSVSWYQQTPGQGLQFLFEYFSETQRNKGNFPGRFSGRQFSNSRSEMNVSTLELGDSALYLCASSFGNRGTDTQYFGPGTRLTVL.

The chain joins TRBV12-3 or TRBV12-4 to TRBJ1-3; checking the TCRdb D call of TRBD1 is not possible without DNA. The CDR3 totals 12 residues. The CDR3 region is CASSPALNTIYF.

The chain is built from TRBV6-1 and TRBJ1-1; checking the TCRdb D call of TRBD1 is not possible without DNA. This CDR3 comprises 16 residues. Germline V CDR1 and CDR2: MNHNS, SASEGT. The CDR3 sequence is CATEGGGVPVNTEAFF.

The chain uses TRBV28 and TRBJ2-1. CDR1 and CDR2 (germline): MDHEN, SYDVKM. The CDR3 is 15 amino acids. Here the CDR3 reads CTSSLVGSSYNEQFF.

The V and J genes are TRBV24-1 and TRBJ1-5. The germline CDR1 and CDR2 sequences are KGHDR and SFDVKD. The CDR3 runs to 13 residues. CDR3 sequence reads: CATSADSNQPQHF.

J is TRBJ1-2 and V is TRBV20-1. Germline V gene lookup returns CDR1 DFQATT and CDR2 SNEGSKA (reference sequence). The CDR3 consists of 14 residues. CDR3 loop: CSARERTVTYGYTF.

V and J are TRBV10-2 and TRBJ2-7. Germline CDR1 reads WSHSY; CDR2 reads SAAADI. The CDR3 length is 14 residues. The CDR3 spells CASGEVGVSYEQYF.

The chain links TRBV4-1 to TRBJ1-4; TCRdb selects TRBD1, and the lack of DNA leaves this call unchecked. Germline-derived CDR1 and CDR2 are MGHRA and YSYEKL. This CDR3 spans 14 amino acids. The CDR3 loop is CASSRTGLSEKLFF.

The chain combines TRBV27 with TRBJ1-1; TCRdb's D call of TRBD1 is untestable without DNA. Germline lookup yields CDR1 MNHEY and CDR2 SMNVEV (reference sequence). There are 15 residues in the CDR3. The CDR3 region is CASTKAGQGATEAFF.

The V call is TRBV7-9, the J call TRBJ2-5. Germline assignment: CDR1 SEHNR and CDR2 FQNEAQ (reference sequence). The CDR3 has 17 residues. CDR3 sequence: CASSLFPGGEYQETQYF.

The gene calls are TRBV5-6 and TRBJ2-1; TCRdb proposes TRBD1, but this gene call is untestable without DNA. The CDR3 has 14 residues. From germline, CDR1 is SGHDT and CDR2 YYEEEE. CDR3 sequence: CASSRAPAGLEQFF.

V and J are TRBV7-9 and TRBJ1-1. The germline CDR1 and CDR2 sequences are SEHNR and FQNEAQ (reference sequence). This CDR3 spans 14 amino acids. This CDR3 reads CASSPRTLHTEAFF.

The chain recombines TRBV4-3 with TRBJ2-7; TCRdb reports TRBD2, a call that lacks DNA to check it against. This CDR3 contains 15 residues. Germline loops: CDR1 LGHNA, CDR2 YSLEER. Here the CDR3 reads CASSQGSGPTIEQYF.

This chain links TRBV2 with TRBJ2-2; TCRdb's D call of TRBD1 is untestable without DNA. This CDR3 comprises 16 residues. Germline V gene data show CDR1 as SNHLY and CDR2 as FYNNEI. CDR3 in amino acids: CASSDGQGAGTGELFF.

The chain links TRBV5-1 to TRBJ1-3; absent DNA, TCRdb's TRBD1 call cannot be checked. CDR1 and CDR2 (germline): SGHRS, YFSETQ. The CDR3 consists of 16 residues. Here the CDR3 reads CASSLAGTGRGNTIYF.

This chain joins TRBV7-2 and TRBJ1-2; TCRdb's D call of TRBD1 is untestable without DNA. Germline V CDR1 and CDR2: SGHTA, FQGNSA. This CDR3 is 16 amino acids long. The CDR3 sequence is CASERGTGPANYGYTF.

This chain joins TRBV29-1 and TRBJ2-1; TCRdb returns TRBD1, unconfirmable since there is no DNA. This CDR3 comprises 12 residues. CDR1 and CDR2 from the germline V gene are SQVTM and ANQGSEA. CDR3 in amino acids: CSWDRGDGGLFF.

The chain joins TRBV6-2 or TRBV6-3 to TRBJ1-1; without DNA, the TCRdb call of TRBD1 cannot be checked. Germline values: CDR1 MNHEY, CDR2 SVGEGT. CDR3 length equals 15 residues. This CDR3 is CASSFSLKGGVRAFF.